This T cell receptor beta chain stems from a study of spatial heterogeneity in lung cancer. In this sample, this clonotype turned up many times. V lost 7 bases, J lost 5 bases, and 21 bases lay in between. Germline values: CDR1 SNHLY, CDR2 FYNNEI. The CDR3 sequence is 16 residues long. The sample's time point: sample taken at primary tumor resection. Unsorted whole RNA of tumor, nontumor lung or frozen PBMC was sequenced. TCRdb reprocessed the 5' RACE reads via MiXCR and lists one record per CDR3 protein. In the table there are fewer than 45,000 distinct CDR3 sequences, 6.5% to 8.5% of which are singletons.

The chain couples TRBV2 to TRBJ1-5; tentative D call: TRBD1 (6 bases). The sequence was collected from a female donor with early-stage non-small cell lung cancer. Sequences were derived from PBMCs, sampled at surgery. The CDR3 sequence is CASKSAQGAMDQPQHF. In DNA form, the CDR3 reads TGTGCCAGCAAATCCGCACAGGGAGCGATGGATCAGCCCCAGCATTTT.